These 13 T cell receptor beta chains share one sample of origin, sequenced in a study of identical twins. One entry per CDR3 protein results from TCRdb running MiXCR on the 5' RACE reads. The table has approximately 890,000 distinct CDR3 sequences, 9% to 15% seen once. This same sample was also taken into another study, of yellow fever vaccine responses in identical twins.

The sample consisted of PBMCs. The receptors shown here come from a woman aged 18-30 years in good health.

This clonotype was detected a few times. This chain links TRBV25-1 with TRBJ1-1; D is ambiguous. The CDR3 consists of 15 residues. CDR1 is MGHDK, CDR2 SYGVNS, per germline. Trimming shortened V by 5 bases and J by 0 bases, and 13 bases separated the two germline ends. The CDR3 DNA is TGTGCCAGCAGTAAGGAAGGGCCTATGAACACTGAAGCTTTCTTT. Its translation: CASSKEGPMNTEAFF.

A few counts support this clonotype. The chain recombines TRBV28 with TRBJ2-7, with TRBD2 identical over 7 bases. The CDR3 covers 14 residues. With V trimmed by 0 bases and J by 2 bases, 1 base remained unmatched. Germline CDR1 is MDHEN and CDR2 is SYDVKM. CDR3 DNA sequence: TGTGCCAGCAGTTTATGGACTAGCCCCTACGAGCAGTACTTC. Residues: CASSLWTSPYEQYF.

This clonotype was counted between two and nine times. The rearrangement uses TRBV20-1 and TRBJ2-5; D unresolved. There are 13 residues in the CDR3. The germline V gene has CDR1 DFQATT and CDR2 SNEGSKA (reference sequence). The CDR3, as DNA: TGCAGCACCCGGAGAGACATTCTGGAGACCCAGTACTTC. Translating gives CSTRRDILETQYF.

This clonotype has more than one count but fewer than ten. The rearrangement links TRBV5-6 to TRBJ2-7; TRBD2 matches 7 bases. The CDR3 loop spans 14 amino acids. Unmatched junction bases numbered 6, after V lost 4 bases and J lost 2 bases. Germline assignment: CDR1 SGHDT and CDR2 YYEEEE. The CDR3 DNA sequence: TGTGCCAGCAGCCCAGCGGGGTTCCCCTACGAGCAGTACGTC. Its protein is CASSPAGFPYEQYV.

The V and J genes are TRBV5-5 and TRBJ2-2; the D gene could be TRBD1 or TRBD2 (5 bases each). The CDR3 loop spans 15 amino acids. Deletions cut 7 bases from V and 0 bases from J, with 13 bases between. CDR1 is SGHKS and CDR2 is YYEKEE in the germline V gene (reference sequence). The CDR3 spells CASARGATNTGELFF. DNA of the CDR3: TGTGCCAGCGCAAGAGGGGCCACGAACACCGGGGAGCTGTTTTTT.

The sample holds a few counts of this clonotype. The chain links TRBV25-1 to TRBJ2-3; D possibly corresponds to TRBD1 (6 bases). Germline V gene lookup returns CDR1 MGHDK and CDR2 SYGVNS. Trimming pared 10 bases from V and 4 bases from J, leaving 12 bases between. The CDR3 is made up of 12 amino acids. CDR3 sequence reads: CATTGIPDTQYF. In DNA form, the CDR3 reads TGTGCCACCACAGGGATTCCAGATACGCAGTATTTT.

This clonotype occurred a few times. The V call is TRBV16, the J call TRBJ1-4, with D perhaps matching TRBD1 (6 bases). Trimming took off 2 bases at V and 4 bases at J, with 11 bases between the two ends. Germline CDR1 and CDR2: KGHSY and FQNENV. This CDR3 spans 15 amino acids. In DNA, the CDR3 is TGTGCCAGCAGCCAAACGTGGGACAATAATGAAAAACTGTTTTTT. Protein product: CASSQTWDNNEKLFF.

This clonotype has just a few counts. The chain recombines TRBV5-1 with TRBJ2-3, with 12 bases fitting TRBD1. The CDR3 runs 16 residues. Germline V gene sequence: CDR1 SGHRS, CDR2 YFSETQ. V shed 0 bases, J shed 4 bases, and the junction held 3 bases outside the gene matches. In nucleotides, the CDR3 is TGCGCCAGCAGCTTGGAGGGACAGGGGGCGTCAGATACGCAGTATTTT. Translating gives CASSLEGQGASDTQYF.

The sample holds a few counts of this clonotype. In nucleotides, the CDR3 is TGTGCCTGCCGGGGCATAAGCACTGAAGCTTTCTTT. This translates into CACRGISTEAFF. This rearrangement joins TRBV27 to TRBJ1-1; D possibly corresponds to TRBD1 (5 bases). CDR1 and CDR2 from the germline V gene are MNHEY and SMNVEV (reference sequence). This CDR3 comprises 12 residues. V was cut by 11 bases and J by 4 bases, with 14 bases left in between.

The chain couples TRBV7-8 to TRBJ2-1; D gene ambiguous. The V gene's germline CDR1 is SGHVS and CDR2 FQNEAQ. V dropped 5 bases and J dropped 0 bases, with 17 bases sitting between them. CDR3 length: 17 residues. CDR3: CASSQKTPPGSYNEQFF. CDR3 bases: TGTGCCAGCAGCCAAAAGACTCCCCCAGGCTCCTACAATGAGCAGTTCTTC.

This chain links TRBV6-2 or TRBV6-3 with TRBJ1-3; D unclear. V was shortened by 5 bases and J by 0 bases, with 17 bases between the two germline ends. The CDR3 length is 17 residues. The germline V gene encodes CDR1 MNHEY and CDR2 SVGEGT. The CDR3 sequence: CASSTTRPEYSGNTIYF. Written as DNA, the CDR3 is TGTGCCAGCAGTACTACTCGACCGGAGTACTCTGGAAACACCATATATTTT.

This clonotype was counted a few times. For the CDR3, the DNA is TGTGCCAGCAGCTTAGCCGGGAGGAGCTCCTACGAGCAGTACGTC. It encodes CASSLAGRSSYEQYV. The rearrangement uses TRBV11-2 and TRBJ2-7, with 7 bases aligning to TRBD2. The CDR3 runs 15 residues. Trimming took 1 base from V and 0 from J; bases not matched to a gene: 3. Germline V gene data show CDR1 as SGHAT and CDR2 as FQNNGV.

Ten or more counts support this clonotype. J is TRBJ2-1 and V is TRBV12-3 or TRBV12-4; D remains unclear. The CDR3 has 14 residues. The germline V and J ends were trimmed by 6 bases and 4 bases, with 13 bases remaining between them. The CDR3, as DNA: TGTGCCAGCAGCCCTCCGGCAGTATACAATGAGCAGTTCTTC. It yields the protein CASSPPAVYNEQFF.